This TCR beta chain was recorded in a study of T cell repertoires in cytomegalovirus infection. Each CDR3 protein is one row after TCRdb ran MiXCR on the reads. The profile shows approximately 170,000 distinct CDR3 sequences, 15% to 20% of them singletons. Study-wide findings and caveats: Totalled public TCR beta family frequency picked out people who carried CMV plus the relevant HLA.

A note on this clonotype: What it binds is not known.

Input material: CD8+ T cells from PBMCs. This receptor was obtained from a human donor in good health (CMV status not recorded). Some clones in this sample may be carry-over from other donors' samples.

Here the CDR3 DNA reads TGTGCCAGCAGCTTCATAAGCGACGGATACGAGCAGTACTTC. Translated: CASSFISDGYEQYF. The chain joins TRBV7-9 to TRBJ2-7; D gene unclear. V lost 3 bases and J 4 bases, leaving 13 bases between the germline ends. CDR3 length: 14 residues. Germline V gives CDR1 SEHNR, CDR2 FQNEAQ (reference sequence).